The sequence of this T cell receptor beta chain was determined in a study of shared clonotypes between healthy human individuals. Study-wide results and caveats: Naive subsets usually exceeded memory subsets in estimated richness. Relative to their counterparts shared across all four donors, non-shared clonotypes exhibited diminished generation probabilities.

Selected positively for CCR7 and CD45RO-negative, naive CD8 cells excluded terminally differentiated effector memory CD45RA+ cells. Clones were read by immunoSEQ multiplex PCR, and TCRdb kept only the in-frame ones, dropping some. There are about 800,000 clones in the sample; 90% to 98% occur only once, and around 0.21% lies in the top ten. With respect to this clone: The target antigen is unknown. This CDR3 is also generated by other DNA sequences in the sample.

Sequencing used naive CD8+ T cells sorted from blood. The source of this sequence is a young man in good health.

CDR3 region: CASSSGSSYNEQFF. The CDR3 DNA reads as TGTGCCAGCAGCAGCGGGAGTTCCTACAATGAGCAGTTCTTC. The chain joins TRBV2 to TRBJ2-1; 8 bases line up with TRBD2. In germline, CDR1 is SNHLY, CDR2 FYNNEI. After removal of 6 bases from V and 1 base from J, the junction contained 2 bases not matched to a gene. CDR3 size: 14 residues.